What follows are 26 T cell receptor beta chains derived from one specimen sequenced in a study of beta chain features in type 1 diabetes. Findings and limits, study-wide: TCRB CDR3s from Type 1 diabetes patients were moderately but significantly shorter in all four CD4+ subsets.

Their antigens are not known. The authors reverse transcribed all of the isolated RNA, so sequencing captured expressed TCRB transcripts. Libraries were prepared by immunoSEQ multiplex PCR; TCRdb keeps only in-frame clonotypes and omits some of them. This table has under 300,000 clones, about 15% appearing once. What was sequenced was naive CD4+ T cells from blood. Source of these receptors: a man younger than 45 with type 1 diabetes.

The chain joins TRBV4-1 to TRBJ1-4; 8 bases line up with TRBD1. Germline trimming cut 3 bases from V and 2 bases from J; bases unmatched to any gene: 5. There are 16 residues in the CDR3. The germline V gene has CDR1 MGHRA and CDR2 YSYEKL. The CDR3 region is CASSQEDRGTNEKLFF. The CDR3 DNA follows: TGCGCCAGCAGCCAGGAAGACAGGGGCACTAATGAAAAACTGTTTTTT.

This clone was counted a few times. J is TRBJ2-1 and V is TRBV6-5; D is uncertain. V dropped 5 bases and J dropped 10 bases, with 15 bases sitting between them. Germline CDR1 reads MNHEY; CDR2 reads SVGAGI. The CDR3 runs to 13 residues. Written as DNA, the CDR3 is TGTGCCAGCAGTCGCGGTCCGATTGGAGAGCAGTTCTTC. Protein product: CASSRGPIGEQFF.

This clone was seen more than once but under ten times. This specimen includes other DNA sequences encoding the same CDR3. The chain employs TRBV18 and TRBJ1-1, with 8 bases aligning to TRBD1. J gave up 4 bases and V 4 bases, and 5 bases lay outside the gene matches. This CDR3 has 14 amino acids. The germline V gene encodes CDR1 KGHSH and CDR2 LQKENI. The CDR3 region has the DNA TGTGCCAGCTCACAAGGACAGGGAGGCACTGAAGCTTTCTTT. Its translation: CASSQGQGGTEAFF.

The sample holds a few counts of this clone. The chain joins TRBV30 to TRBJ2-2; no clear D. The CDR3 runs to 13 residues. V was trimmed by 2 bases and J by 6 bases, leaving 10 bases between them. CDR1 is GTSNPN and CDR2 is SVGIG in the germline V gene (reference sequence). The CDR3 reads CAWSPGFAGELFF. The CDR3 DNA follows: TGTGCCTGGAGTCCCGGGTTTGCCGGGGAGCTGTTTTTT.

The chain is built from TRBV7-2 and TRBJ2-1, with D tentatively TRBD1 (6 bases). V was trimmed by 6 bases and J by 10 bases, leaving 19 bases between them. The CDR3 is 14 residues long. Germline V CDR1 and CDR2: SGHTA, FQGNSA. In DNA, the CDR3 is TGTGCCAGCAGACAACTTACGAACAGGGCCGAGCAGTTCTTC. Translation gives CASRQLTNRAEQFF.

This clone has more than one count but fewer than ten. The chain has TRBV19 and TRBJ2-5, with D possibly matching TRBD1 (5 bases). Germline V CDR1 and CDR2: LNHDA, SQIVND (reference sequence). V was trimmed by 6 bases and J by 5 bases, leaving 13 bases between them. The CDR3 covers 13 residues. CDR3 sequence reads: CASSDSQGETQYF. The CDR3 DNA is TGTGCCAGTAGCGACAGCCAAGGGGAGACCCAGTACTTC.

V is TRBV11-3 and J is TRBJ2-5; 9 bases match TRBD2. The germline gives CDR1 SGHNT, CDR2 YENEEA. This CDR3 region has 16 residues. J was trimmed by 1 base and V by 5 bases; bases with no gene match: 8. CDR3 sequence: CASSPVAGGPQETQYF. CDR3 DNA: TGTGCCAGCAGCCCGGTGGCGGGGGGGCCCCAAGAGACCCAGTACTTC.

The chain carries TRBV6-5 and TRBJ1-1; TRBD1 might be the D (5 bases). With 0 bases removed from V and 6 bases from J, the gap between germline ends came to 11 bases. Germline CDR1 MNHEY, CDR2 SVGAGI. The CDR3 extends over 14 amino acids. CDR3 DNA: TGTGCCAGCAGTTACTCGAATCGGGGGGCTGAAGCTTTCTTT. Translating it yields CASSYSNRGAEAFF.

This CDR3 reads CASSPARTGTGTGELFF. The CDR3 bases are TGTGCCAGCAGTCCTGCCCGGACAGGGACGGGGACCGGGGAGCTGTTTTTT. The chain couples TRBV27 to TRBJ2-2; TRBD1 matches at 8 bases. The CDR3 loop spans 17 amino acids. J lost 5 bases, V lost 5 bases, and 13 bases had no gene match. The V gene's germline CDR1 is MNHEY and CDR2 SMNVEV (reference sequence).

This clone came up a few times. This CDR3 reads CASQEAGNTYEQYF. In nucleotides, the CDR3 is TGTGCCAGCCAGGAAGCAGGGAACACCTACGAGCAGTACTTC. The gene calls are TRBV7-2 and TRBJ2-7; tentative D call: TRBD1 (5 bases). Trimming cost V 8 bases and J 2 bases, with 16 bases left between them. The CDR3 is 14 residues long. Per the germline V gene, CDR1 is SGHTA and CDR2 is FQGNSA.

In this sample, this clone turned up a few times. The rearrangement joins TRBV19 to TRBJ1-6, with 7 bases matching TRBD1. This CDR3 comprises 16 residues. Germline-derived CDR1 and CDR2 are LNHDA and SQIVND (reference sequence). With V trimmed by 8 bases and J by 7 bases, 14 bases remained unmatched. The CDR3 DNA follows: TGTGCCAGTTCTACGACAGGGCTACCGAACAATTCACCCCTCCACTTT. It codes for CASSTTGLPNNSPLHF.

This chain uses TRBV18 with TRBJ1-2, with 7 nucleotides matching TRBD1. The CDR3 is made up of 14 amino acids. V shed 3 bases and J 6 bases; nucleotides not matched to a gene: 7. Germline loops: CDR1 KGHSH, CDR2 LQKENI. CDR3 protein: CASSPYRGEDGYTF. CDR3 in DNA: TGTGCCAGCTCACCCTACAGGGGCGAGGATGGCTACACCTTC.

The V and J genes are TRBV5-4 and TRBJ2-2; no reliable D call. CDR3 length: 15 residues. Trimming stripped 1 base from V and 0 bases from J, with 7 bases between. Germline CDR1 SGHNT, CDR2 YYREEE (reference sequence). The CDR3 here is CASSLMSTNTGELFF. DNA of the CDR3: TGTGCCAGCAGCTTGATGTCAACGAACACCGGGGAGCTGTTTTTT.

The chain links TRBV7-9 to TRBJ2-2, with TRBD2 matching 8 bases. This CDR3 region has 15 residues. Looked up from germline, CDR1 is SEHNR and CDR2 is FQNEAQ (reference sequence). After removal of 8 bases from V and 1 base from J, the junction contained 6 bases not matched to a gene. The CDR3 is CASRKAGVNTGELFF. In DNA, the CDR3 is TGTGCCAGCCGGAAAGCGGGAGTGAACACCGGGGAGCTGTTTTTT.

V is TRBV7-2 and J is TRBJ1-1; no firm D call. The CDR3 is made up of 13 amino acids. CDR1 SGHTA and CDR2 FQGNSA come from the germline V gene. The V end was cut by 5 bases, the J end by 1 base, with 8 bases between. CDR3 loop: CASSNRQNTEAFF. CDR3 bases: TGTGCCAGCAGCAATCGACAGAACACTGAAGCTTTCTTT.

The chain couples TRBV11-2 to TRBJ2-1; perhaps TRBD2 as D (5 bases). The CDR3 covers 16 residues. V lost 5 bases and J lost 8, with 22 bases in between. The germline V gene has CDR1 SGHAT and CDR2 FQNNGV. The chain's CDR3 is CASSITRARLIDEQFF. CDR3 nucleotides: TGTGCCAGCAGCATAACTAGAGCGAGACTCATCGATGAGCAGTTCTTC. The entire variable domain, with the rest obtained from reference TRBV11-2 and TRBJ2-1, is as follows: EAGVAQSPRYKIIEKRQSVAFWCNPISGHATLYWYQQILGQGPKLLIQFQNNGVVDDSQLPKDRFSAERLKGVDSTLKIQPAKLEDSAVYLCASSITRARLIDEQFFGPGTRLTVL.

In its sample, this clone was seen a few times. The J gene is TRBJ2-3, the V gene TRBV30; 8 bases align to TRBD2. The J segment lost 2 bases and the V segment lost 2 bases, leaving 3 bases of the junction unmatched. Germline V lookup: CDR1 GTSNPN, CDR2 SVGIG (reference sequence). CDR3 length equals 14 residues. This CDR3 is CAWSKTSVTDTQYF. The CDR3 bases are TGTGCCTGGAGTAAGACTAGCGTCACAGATACGCAGTATTTT.

CDR3 nucleotides: TGTGCCAGCTCACCAGGGCAGGCAAGCAATCAGCCCCAGCATTTT. Encoded protein: CASSPGQASNQPQHF. The rearrangement links TRBV18 to TRBJ1-5, with D uncertain. The germline V gene encodes CDR1 KGHSH and CDR2 LQKENI. The CDR3 is made up of 15 amino acids. Trimming stripped 2 bases from V and 1 base from J, with 9 bases between.

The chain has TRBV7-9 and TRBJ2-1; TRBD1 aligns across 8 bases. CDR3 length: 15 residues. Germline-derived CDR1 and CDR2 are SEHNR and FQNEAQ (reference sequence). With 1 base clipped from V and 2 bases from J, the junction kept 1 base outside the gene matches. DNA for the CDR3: TGTGCCAGCAGCTTAGAGGGACAGGCCTACAATGAGCAGTTCTTC. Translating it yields CASSLEGQAYNEQFF.

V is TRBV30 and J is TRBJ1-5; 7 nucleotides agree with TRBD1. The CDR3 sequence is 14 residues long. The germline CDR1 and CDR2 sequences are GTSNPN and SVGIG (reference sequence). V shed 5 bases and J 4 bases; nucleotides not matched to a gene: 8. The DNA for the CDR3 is TGTGCCTGGGGAGGGGGCACAAAGAATCAGCCCCAGCATTTT. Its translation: CAWGGGTKNQPQHF. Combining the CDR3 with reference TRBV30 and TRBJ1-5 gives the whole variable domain SQTIHQWPATLVQPVGSPLSLECTVEGTSNPNLYWYRQAAGRGLQLLFYSVGIGQISSEVPQNLSASRPQDRQFILSSKKLLLSDSGFYLCAWGGGTKNQPQHFGDGTRLSIL.

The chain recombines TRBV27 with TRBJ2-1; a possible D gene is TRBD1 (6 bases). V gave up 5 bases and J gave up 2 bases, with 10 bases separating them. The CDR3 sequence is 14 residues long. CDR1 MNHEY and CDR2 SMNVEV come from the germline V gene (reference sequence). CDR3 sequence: CASSNEGAYNEQFF. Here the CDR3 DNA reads TGTGCCAGCAGTAACGAGGGGGCCTACAATGAGCAGTTCTTC.

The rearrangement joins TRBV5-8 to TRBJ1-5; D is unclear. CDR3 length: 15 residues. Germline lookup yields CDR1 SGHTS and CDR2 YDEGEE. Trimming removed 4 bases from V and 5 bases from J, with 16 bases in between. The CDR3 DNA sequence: TGTGCCAGCAGCCTGAACCACTTTGTGGATCAGCCCCAGCATTTT. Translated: CASSLNHFVDQPQHF.

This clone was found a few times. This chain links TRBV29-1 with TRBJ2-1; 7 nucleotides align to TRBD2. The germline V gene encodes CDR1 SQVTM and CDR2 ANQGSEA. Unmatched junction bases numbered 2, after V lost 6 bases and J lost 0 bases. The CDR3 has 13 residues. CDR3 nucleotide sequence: TGCAGCGTGGAGCGGGACTCCTACAATGAGCAGTTCTTC. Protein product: CSVERDSYNEQFF.

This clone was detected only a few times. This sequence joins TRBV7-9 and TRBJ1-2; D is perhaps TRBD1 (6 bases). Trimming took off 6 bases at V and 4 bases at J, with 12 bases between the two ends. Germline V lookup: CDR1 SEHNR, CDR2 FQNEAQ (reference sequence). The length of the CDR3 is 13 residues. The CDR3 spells CASRSGHLYGYTF. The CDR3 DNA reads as TGTGCCAGCAGATCGGGACACCTCTATGGCTACACCTTC.

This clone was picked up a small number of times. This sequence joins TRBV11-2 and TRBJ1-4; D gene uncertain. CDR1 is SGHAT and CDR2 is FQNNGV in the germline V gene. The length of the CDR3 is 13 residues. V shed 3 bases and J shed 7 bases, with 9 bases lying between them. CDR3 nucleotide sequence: TGTGCCAGCAGCTTTGGAGTTCGTGAAAAACTGTTTTTT. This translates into CASSFGVREKLFF.

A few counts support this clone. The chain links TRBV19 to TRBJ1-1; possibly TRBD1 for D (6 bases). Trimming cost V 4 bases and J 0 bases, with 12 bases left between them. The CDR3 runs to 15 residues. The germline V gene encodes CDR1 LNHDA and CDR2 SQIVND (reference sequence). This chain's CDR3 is CASSTQGTVNTEAFF. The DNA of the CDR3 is TGTGCCAGTAGTACCCAGGGGACGGTGAACACTGAAGCTTTCTTT.